What follows are 2 T cell receptor beta chains derived from one specimen sequenced in a study of CD8+ T cells in alopecia areata. Extracted RNA was reverse transcribed, and the resulting cDNA served as sequencing template. Method: immunoSEQ multiplex PCR; TCRdb's copy keeps in-frame clones and lacks some. The sample holds about 150,000 clones, roughly 50% seen once. Sequences were obtained from CD4+ T cells sorted from blood. The receptors derive from a human donor with alopecia areata.

The gene calls are TRBV29-1 and TRBJ2-4; D possibly corresponds to TRBD2 (7 bases). V lost 7 bases and J lost 9, with 13 bases in between. Germline lookup yields CDR1 SQVTM and CDR2 ANQGSEA. CDR3 length equals 11 residues. The CDR3 loop reads CSGRGGGIQYF. The CDR3 bases are TGCAGCGGGAGGGGGGGCGGCATTCAGTACTTC.

This clone was seen only a few times. The chain has TRBV7-9 and TRBJ1-1; D not resolved. Germline lookup yields CDR1 SEHNR and CDR2 FQNEAQ (reference sequence). The V and J ends lost 3 bases and 0 bases respectively, with 5 bases between them. The CDR3 is 13 amino acids. The CDR3 sequence is CASSFHMNTEAFF. CDR3 DNA sequence: TGTGCCAGCAGCTTCCATATGAACACTGAAGCTTTCTTT. Combining the CDR3 with reference TRBV7-9 and TRBJ1-1 gives the whole variable domain DTGVSQNPRHKITKRGQNVTFRCDPISEHNRLYWYRQTLGQGPEFLTYFQNEAQLEKSRLLSDRFSAERPKGSFSTLEIQRTEQGDSAMYLCASSFHMNTEAFFGQGTRLTVV.